One sample yielded the 17 T cell receptor beta chains listed below, sequenced in a study of blood T cell repertoires in COVID-19. Profiling relied on immunoSEQ multiplex PCR, and the TCRdb table lists in-frame clones only, not all of them. The data contain about 120,000 clones, 85% to 90% of them singletons. Input material: peripheral blood. The receptors shown here come from a woman aged 80 or over with acute or convalescent COVID-19.

Only a few counts were recorded for this clone. The rearrangement uses TRBV5-6 and TRBJ1-5; no reliable D call. The CDR3 extends over 11 amino acids. Looked up from germline, CDR1 is SGHDT and CDR2 is YYEEEE. Trimming removed 3 bases at V and 4 bases at J, with 2 bases between. CDR3 in amino acids: CASSSNQPQHF. CDR3 nucleotide sequence: TGTGCCAGCAGCTCTAATCAGCCCCAGCATTTT. Looking up the rest from reference TRBV5-6 and TRBJ1-5 gives the full variable domain: DAGVTQSPTHLIKTRGQQVTLRCSPKSGHDTVSWYQQALGQGPQFIFQYYEEEERQRGNFPDRFSGHQFPNYSSELNVNALLLGDSALYLCASSSNQPQHFGDGTRLSIL.

The chain joins TRBV10-3 to TRBJ2-3, with D hard to call. Per germline, CDR1 ENHRY and CDR2 SYGVKD. The CDR3 consists of 12 residues. Trimming took off 10 bases at V and 3 bases at J, with 11 bases between the two ends. CDR3 coding DNA: TGTGCCAAGATTACAGTAACAGATACGCAGTATTTT. It is translated as CAKITVTDTQYF.

The chain uses TRBV29-1 and TRBJ2-5; 7 bases agree with TRBD1. The CDR3 consists of 13 residues. Germline values: CDR1 SQVTM, CDR2 ANQGSEA. V gave up 4 bases and J gave up 5 bases; unmatched junction bases: 7. The CDR3, as DNA: TGCAGCGTTGTAAACAGGGGATGGGAGACCCAGTACTTC. This codes for CSVVNRGWETQYF.

The chain uses TRBV5-1 and TRBJ2-3; D possibly corresponds to TRBD2 (5 bases). The CDR3 length is 17 residues. CDR1 SGHRS and CDR2 YFSETQ come from the germline V gene. V lost 4 bases to trimming and J lost 8 bases, with 26 bases between them. CDR3 DNA sequence: TGCGCCAGCAGCCCAGGAGGTGGTACGGGATACACTGGTACGCAGTATTTT. Translation gives CASSPGGGTGYTGTQYF.

This clone occurred a few times. The rearrangement uses TRBV7-9 and TRBJ1-1; D perhaps matches TRBD1 (6 bases). The V gene's germline CDR1 is SEHNR and CDR2 FQNEAQ (reference sequence). Trimming cost V 5 bases and J 4 bases, with 17 bases left between them. The CDR3 spans 15 residues. The CDR3 loop reads CASSHRRGQGTEAFF. The CDR3 bases are TGTGCCAGCAGCCACCGCCGGGGACAAGGCACTGAAGCTTTCTTT.

The genes are TRBV3-1 (or the pseudogene TRBV3-2) and TRBJ2-5, with D possibly being TRBD1 (5 bases). Germline CDR1 and CDR2: LGHDT and YNNKEL (reference sequence). The length of the CDR3 is 11 residues. V was pared by 9 bases and J by 5 bases, with 10 bases between. In DNA form, the CDR3 reads TGTGCCAGTTCAGGGTTGGAGACCCAGTACTTC. Its translation is CASSGLETQYF.

The CDR3 spells CASSLSGTATGELFF. In DNA form, the CDR3 reads TGTGCCAGCAGTCTGTCCGGGACAGCCACCGGGGAGCTGTTTTTT. V and J are TRBV6-4 and TRBJ2-2; TRBD1 matches at 7 bases. Germline lookup yields CDR1 MRHNA and CDR2 SNTAGT. Trimming cost V 5 bases and J 4 bases; bases outside gene matches: 7. The CDR3 loop spans 15 amino acids.

This rearrangement joins TRBV5-6 to TRBJ2-3; 7 nucleotides line up with TRBD1. The germline CDR1 and CDR2 sequences are SGHDT and YYEEEE. This CDR3 has 15 residues. V lost 2 bases and J lost 1; bases outside the gene matches: 4. CDR3 DNA sequence: TGTGCCAGCAGCTTTGGGACAGTGGGCACAGATACGCAGTATTTT. Translation gives CASSFGTVGTDTQYF.

The chain uses TRBV29-1 and TRBJ2-3, with TRBD1 as a possible D gene (6 bases). The CDR3 runs to 12 residues. V shed 5 bases and J shed 2 bases, with 8 bases lying between them. Germline V gives CDR1 SQVTM, CDR2 ANQGSEA. In DNA form, the CDR3 reads TGCAGCGTTCGGGGACACACAGATACGCAGTATTTT. This sequence encodes CSVRGHTDTQYF.

The chain recombines TRBV7-9 with TRBJ1-4; the match to TRBD1 covers 8 bases. Germline V gives CDR1 SEHNR, CDR2 FQNEAQ (reference sequence). Losses at the gene ends were 8 bases for V and 10 bases for J; bases not matched to a gene: 6. The CDR3 covers 12 residues. The CDR3 region is CASHRGRGKLFF. The CDR3 nucleotides read TGTGCCAGCCACAGGGGGAGGGGAAAACTGTTTTTT.

This clone is a singleton in its sample. J is TRBJ1-1 and V is TRBV7-3; D is unresolved. Germline CDR1 SGHTA, CDR2 FQGTGA. V gave up 0 bases and J gave up 7 bases, with 9 bases separating them. CDR3 length: 13 amino acids. The CDR3 DNA reads as TGTGCCAGCAGCTTAACGCCGCAGGTTGAAGCTTTCTTT. Protein sequence: CASSLTPQVEAFF.

In its sample, this clone was seen once. CDR3 bases: TGTGCCAGCAGCCCCCGGGACAACCAAGAGACCCAGTACTTC. Its translation: CASSPRDNQETQYF. The chain combines TRBV5-8 with TRBJ2-5, with TRBD1 as a possible D gene (6 bases). Trimming removed 4 bases at V and 0 bases at J, with 10 bases between. In germline, CDR1 is SGHTS, CDR2 YDEGEE. The CDR3 consists of 14 residues.

V usage is TRBV14 and J usage is TRBJ1-1; weak D call: TRBD1 (5 bases). Per the germline V gene, CDR1 is SGHDN and CDR2 is FVKESK. The CDR3 length is 13 residues. Between the trimmed V and J ends, which lost 5 bases and 1 base, there was a span of 8 bases. DNA of the CDR3: TGTGCCAGCAGCAGCGACAGGAACACTGAAGCTTTCTTT. It translates to CASSSDRNTEAFF.

For this clone: One end of the junction is discordant with germline, which a read error may explain. The chain couples TRBV13 to TRBJ2-7; TRBD1 matches 9 bases. Germline CDR1 reads PRHDT; CDR2 reads FYEKMQ (reference sequence). The CDR3 spans 13 residues. The CDR3 sequence is CASSLGTGLEQYF. The CDR3 coding sequence is TGTGCCAGCAGCCTAGGGACAGGGCTCGAGCAGTACTTC.

A few counts support this clone. The rearrangement uses TRBV5-1 and TRBJ1-1, with 9 nucleotides matching TRBD1. Trimming cost V 3 bases and J 1 base; bases outside gene matches: 1. Germline V gives CDR1 SGHRS, CDR2 YFSETQ. The CDR3 is 14 residues long. The CDR3 spells CASSWTGENTEAFF. For the CDR3, the DNA is TGCGCCAGCAGCTGGACAGGGGAGAACACTGAAGCTTTCTTT.

V is TRBV4-3 and J is TRBJ1-1, with D possibly being TRBD1 (5 bases). The germline gives CDR1 LGHNA, CDR2 YSLEER. The CDR3 sequence is 15 residues long. Trimming pared 1 base from V and 1 base from J, leaving 10 bases between. The CDR3, as DNA: TGCGCCAGCAGCCAAGTTCGCCAGGGGAACACTGAAGCTTTCTTT. This sequence encodes CASSQVRQGNTEAFF.

The V and J genes are TRBV27 and TRBJ2-7, with 8 bases lining up with TRBD2. From germline, CDR1 is MNHEY and CDR2 SMNVEV (reference sequence). The CDR3 spans 13 residues. V was pared by 5 bases and J by 3 bases, with 3 bases of the junction left unmatched. CDR3 nucleotide sequence: TGTGCCAGCAGTGCCGGGACTAGCTACGAGCAGTACTTC. Amino acids: CASSAGTSYEQYF.